The clone carrying this T cell receptor beta chain was detected only a few times. Antigen unknown. Unmatched junction bases numbered 8, after V lost 5 bases and J lost 5 bases. CDR1 is SGHVS and CDR2 is FNYEAQ in the germline V gene. The CDR3 extends over 15 amino acids. TCRdb re-derived calls from the reads in MiXCR, one entry per CDR3 protein. The data hold approximately 550,000 distinct CDR3 sequences, with approximately 15% observed a single time. This sample was taken from a study of T cell repertoires in cytomegalovirus infection. Looking at the study overall: In public TCR beta signatures, there were indications of both CMV infection and matching HLA type.

Regarding the study as a whole: There were carriers of CMV plus the relevant HLA, and cumulative public TCR beta family frequency identified them. Predominance within the ex vivo response was attributable to HLA-C-restricted CMV-specific TCR beta clonotypes.

This sequence originates from a human donor in good health (CMV status not recorded). Some clones in this sample may be carry-over from other donors' samples. This sequence joins TRBV7-6 and TRBJ2-5, with TRBD1 identical over 10 bases. The material sequenced was CD8+ T cells from PBMCs. CDR3 region: CASSPRTGGGETQYF. CDR3 DNA sequence: TGTGCCAGCAGCCCTAGGACAGGGGGAGGGGAGACCCAGTACTTC.